A selection of T cell receptor beta chains follows, all from one sample in a study of T-cell reconstitution after alpha-beta-depleted transplantation in children. MiXCR, applied by TCRdb to the PCR reads, yields one record per CDR3 protein. Of roughly 100,000 distinct CDR3 sequences listed, about 8% were seen once; the top ten hold roughly 7%. Sample: PBMCs from the stem cell graft donor, taken from the stem cell graft. These receptors originate from a human donor who donated a stem cell graft to a child with congenital amegakaryocytic thrombocytopenia. Both conserved end residues are part of each CDR3. The D gene is left open where the match is weak. Size values are once, few and many counts, or a class for expanded clones, and some rows have none.

d_call,v_call,j_call,clone_size,cdr3_nt,cdr3_aa
TRBD2,TRBV7-2,TRBJ2-3,few,TGTGCCAGCAGCCCCGGGGGGGAATGGAGGGATACGCAGTATTTT,CASSPGGEWRDTQYF
NA,TRBV20-1,TRBJ2-5,many,TGCAGTGCTAGGGGGGCGGTCGTTGAGGGGACCCAGTACTTC,CSARGAVVEGTQYF
NA,TRBV4-2,TRBJ1-2,NA,TGTGCCAGCAGCCAAGATAGTGGGCCCTATGGCTACACCTTC,CASSQDSGPYGYTF
NA,TRBV5-1,TRBJ2-2,many,TGCGCCAGCGAGAACGGACAGAACACCGGGGAGCTGTTTTTT,CASENGQNTGELFF
TRBD1,TRBV27,TRBJ2-7,many,TGTGCCAGCAGCCCTACAGGGGTTGGGCAGTACTTC,CASSPTGVGQYF
NA,TRBV3-1,TRBJ2-1,many,TGTGCCAGCAGCCAAGATACCCTCACCTACAATGAGCAGTTCTTC,CASSQDTLTYNEQFF
TRBD2,TRBV10-3,TRBJ2-3,many,TGTGCCATCAGTGAATTAGCGGGAGGTCCCACAGATACGCAGTATTTT,CAISELAGGPTDTQYF
NA,TRBV12-3/TRBV12-4,TRBJ1-5,many,TGTGCCAGCAGTTTCTCGGGGAGCAATCAGCCCCAGCATTTT,CASSFSGSNQPQHF
TRBD1,TRBV20-1,TRBJ2-1,many,TGCAGTGCAGGGGCCGGACAGGGGGCAGGCAATGAGCAGTTCTTC,CSAGAGQGAGNEQFF
NA,TRBV5-1,TRBJ2-1,many,TGCGCCAGCAGCTTGGGGCAGCTTTACAATGAGCAGTTCTTC,CASSLGQLYNEQFF